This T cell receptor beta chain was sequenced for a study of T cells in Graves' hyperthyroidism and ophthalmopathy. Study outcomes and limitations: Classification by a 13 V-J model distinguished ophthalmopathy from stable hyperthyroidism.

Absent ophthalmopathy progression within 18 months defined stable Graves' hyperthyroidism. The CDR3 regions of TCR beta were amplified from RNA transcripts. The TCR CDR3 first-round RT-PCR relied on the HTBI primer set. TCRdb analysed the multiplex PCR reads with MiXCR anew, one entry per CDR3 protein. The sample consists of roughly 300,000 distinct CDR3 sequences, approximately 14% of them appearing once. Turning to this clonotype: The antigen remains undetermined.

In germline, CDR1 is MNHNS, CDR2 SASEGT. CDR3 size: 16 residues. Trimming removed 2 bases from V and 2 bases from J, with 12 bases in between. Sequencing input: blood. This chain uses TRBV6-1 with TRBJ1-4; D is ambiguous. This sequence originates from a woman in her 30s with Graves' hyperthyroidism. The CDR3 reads CASSEKAAYTNEKLFF. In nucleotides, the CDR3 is TGTGCCAGCAGTGAAAAGGCAGCCTACACTAATGAAAAACTGTTTTTT.